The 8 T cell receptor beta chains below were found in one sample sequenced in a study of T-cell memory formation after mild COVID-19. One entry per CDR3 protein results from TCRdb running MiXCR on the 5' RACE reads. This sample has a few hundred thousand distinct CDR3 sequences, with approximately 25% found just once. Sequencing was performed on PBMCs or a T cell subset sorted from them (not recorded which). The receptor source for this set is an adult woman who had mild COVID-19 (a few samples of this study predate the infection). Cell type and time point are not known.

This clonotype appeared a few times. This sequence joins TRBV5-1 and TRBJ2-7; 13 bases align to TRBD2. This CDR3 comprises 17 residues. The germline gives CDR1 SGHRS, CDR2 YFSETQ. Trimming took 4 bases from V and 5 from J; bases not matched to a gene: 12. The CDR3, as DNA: TGCGCCAGCAGCCCCTGGGAGGGACTAGCGGGGATCAACGAGCAGTACTTC. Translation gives CASSPWEGLAGINEQYF.

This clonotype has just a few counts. The CDR3 sequence: CASRDRSYEQYF. The CDR3 coding sequence is TGTGCCAGCAGGGACAGATCCTACGAGCAGTACTTC. V gene TRBV6-5 combines with J gene TRBJ2-7; D might be TRBD1 (6 bases). V lost 6 bases to trimming and J lost 1 base, with 7 bases between them. The CDR3 loop spans 12 amino acids. Germline V gene sequence: CDR1 MNHEY, CDR2 SVGAGI.

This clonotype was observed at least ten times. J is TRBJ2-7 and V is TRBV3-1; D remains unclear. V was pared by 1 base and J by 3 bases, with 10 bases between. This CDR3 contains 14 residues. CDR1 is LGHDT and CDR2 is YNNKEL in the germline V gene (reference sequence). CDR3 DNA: TGTGCCAGCAGCCAAGGACCAGATTTCTACGAGCAGTACTTC. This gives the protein CASSQGPDFYEQYF.

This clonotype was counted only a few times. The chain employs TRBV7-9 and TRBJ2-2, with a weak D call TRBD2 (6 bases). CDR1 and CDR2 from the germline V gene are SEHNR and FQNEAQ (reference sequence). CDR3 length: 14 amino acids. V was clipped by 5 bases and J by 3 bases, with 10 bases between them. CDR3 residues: CASSPGTYTGELFF. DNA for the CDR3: TGTGCCAGCAGCCCAGGGACTTACACCGGGGAGCTGTTTTTT. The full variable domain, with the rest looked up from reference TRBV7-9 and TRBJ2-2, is DTGVSQNPRHKITKRGQNVTFRCDPISEHNRLYWYRQTLGQGPEFLTYFQNEAQLEKSRLLSDRFSAERPKGSFSTLEIQRTEQGDSAMYLCASSPGTYTGELFFGEGSRLTVL.

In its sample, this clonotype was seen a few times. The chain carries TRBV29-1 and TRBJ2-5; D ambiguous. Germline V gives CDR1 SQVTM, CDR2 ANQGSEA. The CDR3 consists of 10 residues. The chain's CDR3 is CSSFSETQYF. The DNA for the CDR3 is TGCAGTTCTTTCTCGGAGACCCAGTACTTC.

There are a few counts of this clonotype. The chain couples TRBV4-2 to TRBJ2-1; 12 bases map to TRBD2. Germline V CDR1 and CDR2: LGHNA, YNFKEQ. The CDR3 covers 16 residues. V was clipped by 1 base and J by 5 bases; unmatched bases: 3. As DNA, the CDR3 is TGTGCCAGCAGCCAAGCAACTAGCGGGGGGAACAATGAGCAGTTCTTC. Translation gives CASSQATSGGNNEQFF.

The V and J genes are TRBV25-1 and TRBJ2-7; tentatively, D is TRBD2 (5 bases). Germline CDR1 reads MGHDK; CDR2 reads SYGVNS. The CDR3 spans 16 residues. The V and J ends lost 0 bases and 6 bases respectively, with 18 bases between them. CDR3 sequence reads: CASSEYKGPPGSEQYF. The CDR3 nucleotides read TGTGCCAGCAGTGAATATAAAGGCCCGCCTGGGAGCGAGCAGTACTTC.

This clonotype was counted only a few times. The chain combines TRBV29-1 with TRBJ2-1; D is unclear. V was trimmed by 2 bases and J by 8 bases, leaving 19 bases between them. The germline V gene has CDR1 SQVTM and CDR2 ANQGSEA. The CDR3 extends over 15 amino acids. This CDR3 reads CSVELYTLTTHEQFF. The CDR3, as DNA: TGCAGCGTTGAATTATACACCCTAACGACTCATGAGCAGTTCTTC.